The 18 T cell receptor beta chains in this list originate from one sample, sequenced in a study of regulatory dendritic cells for organ transplantation. TCRdb keeps only in-frame clones here, not all; method: immunoSEQ multiplex PCR. The table has about 30,000 clones, about 75% seen once; the top ten hold less than 2.5%. Sequenced: memory CD4+ T cells from blood. The sample's subset: CD45RO+ memory T cells. These receptors were obtained from a human donor in good health.

This clone was recorded a few times. The gene calls are TRBV7-8 and TRBJ2-5; D not certain. This CDR3 spans 15 amino acids. The V gene lost 3 bases and the J gene lost 6 bases, with 17 bases spanning the gap. The germline CDR1 and CDR2 sequences are SGHVS and FQNEAQ. The CDR3 nucleotides are TGTGCCAGCAGCTTGTCCCTGGGTCTCCTCCAGACCCAGTACTTC. Protein product: CASSLSLGLLQTQYF.

This clone was observed a few times. The genes are TRBV5-8 and TRBJ1-4; D gene unclear. CDR1 SGHTS and CDR2 YDEGEE come from the germline V gene. This CDR3 is built from 12 residues. Trimming took off 2 bases at V and 8 bases at J, with 7 bases between the two ends. CDR3 coding DNA: TGTGCCAGCAGCTTCCTGGGGGAAAAACTGTTTTTT. This codes for CASSFLGEKLFF. Full variable domain (outside the CDR3, taken from reference TRBV5-8 and TRBJ1-4): EAGVTQSPTHLIKTRGQQATLRCSPISGHTSVYWYQQALGLGLQFLLWYDEGEERNRGNFPPRFSGRQFPNYSSELNVNALELEDSALYLCASSFLGEKLFFGSGTQLSVL.

The CDR3 DNA follows: TGCGCCAGCAGCTCGCAGGGCTTGGAGACTGAAGCTTTCTTT. It codes for CASSSQGLETEAFF. The chain employs TRBV5-1 and TRBJ1-1; TRBD1 might be the D (5 bases). Trimming shortened V by 3 bases and J by 5 bases, and 14 bases separated the two germline ends. Per the germline V gene, CDR1 is SGHRS and CDR2 is YFSETQ. The CDR3 is 14 amino acids.

The chain recombines TRBV2 with TRBJ2-7, with D possibly being TRBD1 (7 bases). The germline V gene has CDR1 SNHLY and CDR2 FYNNEI. The CDR3 spans 14 residues. Trimming shortened V by 6 bases and J by 6 bases, and 18 bases separated the two germline ends. The CDR3 DNA reads as TGTGCCAGCAGGGAGACAGGGAGGAGTAGCGAGCAGTACTTC. Residues: CASRETGRSSEQYF.

The J gene is TRBJ2-7, the V gene TRBV11-2; possibly TRBD2 for D (6 bases). Germline V gene lookup returns CDR1 SGHAT and CDR2 FQNNGV. Trimming took 5 bases from V and 4 from J, leaving 21 bases between them. There are 16 residues in the CDR3. CDR3 bases: TGTGCCAGCAGCCGTCTTTCGGGGGAACGGGCGTACGAGCAGTACTTC. Protein: CASSRLSGERAYEQYF.

This clone was counted a few times. V usage is TRBV20-1 and J usage is TRBJ1-2; D call uncertain. Trimming removed 6 bases from V and 8 bases from J, with 13 bases in between. The germline CDR1 and CDR2 sequences are DFQATT and SNEGSKA (reference sequence). The CDR3 totals 11 residues. The CDR3 protein is CSAIRTVGYTF. CDR3 nucleotides: TGCAGTGCCATCCGGACGGTCGGCTACACCTTC.

This chain uses TRBV7-3 with TRBJ2-7; 9 positions agree with TRBD2. The CDR3 runs to 15 residues. Germline CDR1 reads SGHTA; CDR2 reads FQGTGA. V lost 4 bases to trimming and J lost 4 bases; unmatched junction nucleotides: 8. Written as DNA, the CDR3 is TGTGCCAGCAGCTCGGGAATAGCGGGAGATTACGAGCAGTACTTC. This gives the protein CASSSGIAGDYEQYF. Variable domain in full (rest from reference TRBV7-3 and TRBJ2-7): GAGVSQTPSNKVTEKGKYVELRCDPISGHTALYWYRQSLGQGPEFLIYFQGTGAADDSGLPNDRFFAVRPEGSVSTLKIQRTERGDSAVYLCASSSGIAGDYEQYFGPGTRLTVT.

The rearrangement joins TRBV21-1 to TRBJ2-5; the table gives TRBD2 as D, unverified against the DNA. TRBV21-1 is a documented pseudogene. CDR3 length: 15 residues. CDR3 sequence (DNA): TGTGCCAGCAGCAAAGGAGCGGGAGTTTCCGAGACCCAGTACTTC. Protein product: CASSKGAGVSETQYF.

The chain recombines TRBV14 with TRBJ2-1; 7 bases agree with TRBD2. Trimming took 2 bases from V and 12 from J; bases not matched to a gene: 7. The CDR3 length is 13 residues. CDR1 and CDR2 (germline): SGHDN, FVKESK. CDR3 bases: TGTGCCAGCAGCCAAACCTCGGGAGGACTGCAGTTCTTC. Translating it yields CASSQTSGGLQFF.

This clone was seen only a few times. The rearrangement uses TRBV11-3 and TRBJ2-1; 9 nucleotides line up with TRBD1. V was pared by 3 bases and J by 4 bases, with 4 bases of the junction left unmatched. The CDR3 loop spans 15 amino acids. Germline V CDR1 and CDR2: SGHNT, YENEEA. The CDR3 sequence: CASSFGGTGYNEQFF. For the CDR3, the DNA is TGTGCCAGCAGCTTTGGAGGGACAGGGTACAATGAGCAGTTCTTC.

This chain uses TRBV6-4 with TRBJ2-3; no clear D. This CDR3 has 13 amino acids. Germline V lookup: CDR1 MRHNA, CDR2 SNTAGT. Between the trimmed V and J ends, which lost 3 bases and 0 bases, there was a span of 4 bases. The CDR3 reads CASSEQSTDTQYF. CDR3 nucleotides: TGTGCCAGCAGTGAACAGAGCACAGATACGCAGTATTTT.

This clone was recorded once. The rearrangement links TRBV28 to TRBJ1-3, with D perhaps matching TRBD1 (6 bases). The germline V gene has CDR1 MDHEN and CDR2 SYDVKM. V was clipped by 7 bases and J by 4 bases, with 17 bases between them. The CDR3 is 15 residues long. CDR3 DNA sequence: TGTGCCAGCACCGCTAACAGGGTACGGGGAAACACCATATATTTT. This codes for CASTANRVRGNTIYF.

This clone appeared once. The chain links TRBV5-4 to TRBJ2-2; 10 bases line up with TRBD1. The ends lost 4 bases at V and 7 bases at J; junction bases unmatched: 7. This CDR3 has 15 amino acids. Germline V gene lookup returns CDR1 SGHNT and CDR2 YYREEE (reference sequence). CDR3 region: CASSLRQGAIGELFF. The CDR3 DNA follows: TGTGCCAGCAGCCTACGACAGGGGGCGATCGGGGAGCTGTTTTTT.

The rearrangement links TRBV9 to TRBJ1-2; D is uncertain. The CDR3 is 15 residues long. The germline V and J ends were trimmed by 3 bases and 0 bases, with 12 bases remaining between them. Per the germline V gene, CDR1 is SGDLS and CDR2 is YYNGEE. CDR3 DNA sequence: TGTGCCAGCAGCGCCCGGGCCTATGCTAACTATGGCTACACCTTC. Protein product: CASSARAYANYGYTF.

This clone was detected only once. J is TRBJ2-5 and V is TRBV4-2; 11 positions match TRBD1. The germline CDR1 and CDR2 sequences are LGHNA and YNFKEQ. There are 15 residues in the CDR3. With 4 bases clipped from V and 4 bases from J, the junction kept 5 bases outside the gene matches. CDR3 sequence: CASSRGQGEGETQYF. The CDR3 bases are TGTGCCAGCAGCCGGGGACAGGGGGAGGGAGAGACCCAGTACTTC.

This clone appeared a few times. The rearrangement links TRBV2 to TRBJ2-5; possibly TRBD1 for D (6 bases). V gave up 0 bases and J gave up 5 bases, with 13 bases separating them. Germline V CDR1 and CDR2: SNHLY, FYNNEI. This CDR3 spans 15 amino acids. The CDR3 coding sequence is TGTGCCAGCAGTGAAGCGAACCAGGGGTTGGAGACCCAGTACTTC. It specifies CASSEANQGLETQYF.

The rearrangement joins TRBV6-5 to TRBJ1-2; the D is unclear. The CDR3 runs to 12 residues. Germline loops: CDR1 MNHEY, CDR2 SVGAGI. Trimming removed 5 bases at V and 6 bases at J, with 10 bases between. This CDR3 reads CASSARLNGYTF. DNA for the CDR3: TGTGCCAGCAGTGCTAGGTTAAATGGCTACACCTTC.

The V gene is TRBV30, the J gene TRBJ1-2; perhaps TRBD1 as D (5 bases). Trimming shortened V by 2 bases and J by 8 bases, and 18 bases separated the two germline ends. The CDR3 loop spans 14 amino acids. Germline V gene lookup returns CDR1 GTSNPN and CDR2 SVGIG (reference sequence). The DNA of the CDR3 is TGTGCCTGGAGTAGAGGGGAGGGCAAAAGAGGCTACACCTTC. This codes for CAWSRGEGKRGYTF.